This T cell receptor beta chain came from a study of blood T cell repertoires in COVID-19 (TCRdb year 2020). With respect to the entire study: Collaborator samples came from the United States, Italy and Spain and covered acute and convalescent phases of COVID-19. A freely available public database, intended as a resource for researchers studying the immune response to SARS-CoV-2, is where the repertoires were released. Samples came from the ongoing ImmuneRACE study (first 160 participants) plus 1,254 subjects from 6 global collaborators. A de-identified subject ID, COVID-19 status, age in years and sex were almost always included in the sample metadata. Deeply sampled blood TCRbeta repertoires from subjects exposed to, actively infected with, or recovered from COVID-19 were included in the dataset. Where HLA class I and class II types were available, the types were taken from metadata supplied by the sample provider, not from assay-based typing. The prospective study material was composed of cDNA or gDNA derived from T cells, B-cell-depleted T cells, or PBMCs. Results the study describes overall, beyond this receptor: The amount of clinical and demographic metadata varied by source and participant and was provided uncurated.

Each collaborating institution followed its own protocols to collect whole blood in K2EDTA tubes. For TCRbeta analysis, collaborators shipped samples as frozen whole blood, isolated PBMCs, or DNA extracted from either of those sample types. Remarks on this clone: Its antigen is not yet known. The input lacks base qualities; no much larger clone sits a single base away.

The immunoSEQ Assay, a bias-controlled multiplex PCR, was used to amplify TCRbeta CDR3 regions from genomic DNA. The original methods were these. The number of nucleated cells in each sample was estimated from the amplification of reference gene primers within the assay. To quantify the absolute abundance of each unique TCRbeta CDR3 rearrangement, sequence reads were collapsed and filtered. For each sample, productive Simpson clonality was calculated as the square root of Simpson's diversity index across productive rearrangements. TCRdb limited this immuneACCESS table to in-frame rearrangements with V and J called. A share of clones is missing; checked studies link under half to unresolved V genes, and the rest is unexplained. The V and J calls and clone size were taken over from that table, and D and trimming were inferred from the DNA. This sample holds 100,000 or so clones; more than 80% were observed only once. The ten largest make up 7.5% to 10% of the sample.

Trimmed from V: 0 bases; trimmed from J: 0 bases; junction bases lacking a gene match: 4. In the germline V gene, CDR1 corresponds to KGHSH and CDR2 to LQKENI. The CDR3 holds 16 amino acids from the cysteine to the phenylalanine. The sequence is cut down to CDR3 DNA, 48 bases in frame from base 1. The sequence was obtained from a woman between 70 and 85 years old with acute or convalescent COVID-19. The chain joins TRBV18 to TRBJ2-7; the junction holds 8 bases that match TRBD2. Sequencing was carried out using peripheral blood. The DNA sequence is as follows: TGTGCCAGCTCACCACCGGCGGGGGGATACTCCTACGAGCAGTACTTC. This yields the protein CASSPPAGGYSYEQYF.